Listed below are T cell receptor beta chains from one sample, sequenced in a study of T-cell memory formation after mild COVID-19. TCRdb itself ran the 5' RACE reads through MiXCR, one entry per CDR3 protein. Of a few hundred thousand distinct CDR3 sequences in the sample, about a fifth were seen once. Sequencing was done on a sample of PBMCs or a T cell subset sorted from them (not recorded which). Receptor source: an adult woman who had mild COVID-19 (a few samples of this study predate the infection). Cell type and time point are not known. The CDR3 runs from the conserved cysteine through the conserved F or W. The D gene is left open where the match is weak. Clone size is given for some rows only: seen once, a few or many times, or a class if the clone is expanded.

clone_size	j_call	d_call	v_call	cdr3_length	cdr3_aa	cdr3_nt
-	TRBJ2-4	-	TRBV10-3	15	CAISESGEVRVIQYF	TGTGCCATCAGTGAGTCTGGCGAAGTCCGGGTCATTCAGTACTTC
-	TRBJ2-7	-	TRBV6-5	13	CASRPGSSYEQYF	TGTGCCAGCCGCCCAGGGTCATCCTACGAGCAGTACTTC
many	TRBJ1-2	-	TRBV10-3	12	CASSDGNYGYTF	TGTGCCAGTTCGGACGGGAACTATGGCTACACCTTC
-	TRBJ1-1	-	TRBV12-3/TRBV12-4	13	CASRGQDKYEAFF	TGTGCCAGCAGGGGCCAGGATAAGTATGAAGCTTTCTTT
-	TRBJ2-5	TRBD2	TRBV9	17	CASSDVGTSGGQETQYF	TGTGCCAGCAGCGATGTAGGGACTAGCGGGGGACAAGAGACCCAGTACTTC
few	TRBJ2-1	-	TRBV7-9	15	CASSLVGPYPNEQFF	TGTGCCAGCAGCTTAGTCGGGCCCTACCCCAATGAGCAGTTCTTC
-	TRBJ2-3	TRBD1	TRBV9	15	CASSVEERGLDTQYF	TGTGCCAGCAGCGTAGAAGAAAGGGGGCTGGATACGCAGTATTTT
-	TRBJ2-3	-	TRBV7-3	15	CASSSFGDSTDTQYF	TGTGCCAGCAGCTCCTTCGGAGACAGCACAGATACGCAGTATTTT
-	TRBJ2-7	TRBD1	TRBV6-6	14	CASSYRDRDYEQYF	TGTGCCAGCAGTTACCGGGACAGGGACTACGAGCAGTACTTC
few	TRBJ2-3	-	TRBV7-3	14	CASSPMAHGDTQYF	TGTGCCAGCAGCCCCATGGCGCACGGAGATACGCAGTATTTT
-	TRBJ1-2	-	TRBV30	14	CAWSRTETNYGYTF	TGTGCCTGGAGCCGGACAGAGACCAACTATGGCTACACCTTC
-	TRBJ2-7	-	TRBV20-1	13	CSARVLQGYEQYF	TGCAGTGCTAGAGTGCTGCAGGGATACGAGCAGTACTTC
-	TRBJ2-6	-	TRBV5-1	15	CASIEGGAGANVLTF	TGCGCCAGCATCGAAGGGGGGGCTGGGGCCAACGTCCTGACTTTC
-	TRBJ1-2	-	TRBV3-1	13	CASSQGQSYGYTF	TGTGCCAGCAGCCAAGGACAGTCCTATGGCTACACCTTC
few	TRBJ2-1	-	TRBV5-1	13	CASSLAMGREQFF	TGCGCCAGCAGCTTGGCCATGGGTCGTGAGCAGTTCTTC
few	TRBJ1-2	-	TRBV10-2	17	CASSEEAGADSSYGYTF	TGCGCCAGCAGTGAGGAGGCAGGGGCGGATAGTAGCTATGGCTACACCTTC
-	TRBJ1-5	-	TRBV9	15	CASSVGPQEHQPQHF	TGTGCCAGCAGCGTAGGGCCTCAAGAGCATCAGCCCCAGCATTTT
-	TRBJ1-4	-	TRBV12-3/TRBV12-4	16	CASSPLRQQLMKNCFF	-
-	TRBJ2-1	-	TRBV12-3/TRBV12-4	14	CASRASARANEQFF	TGTGCCAGCAGGGCTAGCGCTCGGGCCAATGAGCAGTTCTTC
many	TRBJ2-1	TRBD2	TRBV7-9	15	CASNIGLAGNNEQFF	TGTGCCAGCAACATAGGACTAGCGGGAAACAATGAGCAGTTCTTC
-	TRBJ2-4	-	TRBV20-1	16	CSAREIARGLKNIQYF	TGCAGTGCTAGAGAGATAGCAAGGGGCCTCAAAAACATTCAGTACTTC
few	TRBJ2-7	-	TRBV7-9	13	CASSGEKALEQYF	TGTGCCAGCAGCGGTGAAAAAGCTCTCGAGCAGTACTTC
-	TRBJ2-7	-	TRBV7-2	16	CASSTWTEPSPYEQYF	TGTGCCAGCAGCACCTGGACAGAACCAAGTCCTTACGAGCAGTACTTC
-	TRBJ2-6	-	TRBV18	17	CASSLTPGSSGANVLTF	TGTGCCAGCTCTCTCACACCAGGGAGCTCTGGGGCCAACGTCCTGACTTTC
-	TRBJ2-5	-	TRBV6-5	14	CASSYSSGKKTQYF	TGTGCCAGCAGTTACTCGTCAGGGAAGAAGACCCAGTACTTC
-	TRBJ2-7	-	TRBV9	13	CASSAQQNYEQYF	TGTGCCAGCAGCGCCCAACAGAACTACGAGCAGTACTTC
few	TRBJ2-1	-	TRBV7-3	15	CASSLTGVGYNEQFF	TGTGCCAGCAGCTTAACAGGGGTAGGCTACAATGAGCAGTTCTTC
-	TRBJ1-2	-	TRBV19	13	CASNVGGGYGYTF	TGTGCCAGTAACGTCGGCGGGGGCTATGGCTACACCTTC
-	TRBJ2-3	TRBD2	TRBV27	15	CASRIAGGLTDTQYF	TGTGCCAGCCGTATAGCGGGAGGGCTGACAGATACGCAGTATTTT
-	TRBJ2-5	TRBD1	TRBV6-6	16	CASSYSTDRGPKTQYF	TGTGCCAGCAGTTACTCCACGGACAGGGGACCGAAGACCCAGTACTTC
once	TRBJ2-1	TRBD2	TRBV6-5	15	CASGPSGSRYNEQFF	TGTGCCAGCGGGCCGAGCGGGAGCAGATACAATGAGCAGTTCTTC
few	TRBJ1-1	-	TRBV12-3/TRBV12-4	13	CASAQGGGTEAFF	TGTGCCAGCGCACAAGGGGGGGGCACTGAAGCTTTCTTT
-	TRBJ2-5	-	TRBV12-3/TRBV12-4	15	CASSFWGRSQETQYF	TGTGCCAGCAGTTTCTGGGGACGGTCCCAAGAGACCCAGTACTTC
-	TRBJ2-7	-	TRBV11-1	15	CASRSRDGGSYEQYF	TGTGCCAGCCGATCCCGGGACGGAGGATCCTACGAGCAGTACTTC
-	TRBJ2-1	TRBD2	TRBV24-1	15	CATSDPRTSGNEQFF	TGTGCCACCAGTGATCCACGGACTAGCGGGAATGAGCAGTTCTTC
-	TRBJ2-3	-	TRBV9	16	CASSVGQAIPTDTQYF	TGTGCCAGCAGCGTAGGTCAGGCTATTCCCACAGATACGCAGTATTTT
few	TRBJ1-4	-	TRBV14	15	CASSPWAATNEKLFF	TGTGCCAGCAGCCCCTGGGCTGCAACTAATGAAAAACTGTTTTTT
few	TRBJ2-3	-	TRBV1	15	CTSSQPLEKGDTQYF	TGCACCAGCAGCCAGCCATTGGAAAAGGGCGATACGCAGTATTTT
few	TRBJ1-1	-	TRBV12-3/TRBV12-4	13	CASSLMLGSEAFF	TGTGCCAGCAGTTTAATGCTCGGGTCTGAAGCTTTCTTT
few	TRBJ2-7	-	TRBV20-1	12	CSARYDSYEQYF	TGCAGTGCTAGATATGACAGTTACGAGCAGTACTTC
-	TRBJ2-2	TRBD2	TRBV12-3/TRBV12-4	16	CASSRGLAGEAGELFF	TGTGCCAGCAGCCGGGGACTAGCGGGGGAGGCCGGGGAGCTGTTTTTT
-	TRBJ2-4	-	TRBV11-2	14	CASNLSIRRGIQYF	TGTGCCAGCAACCTATCCATTCGCAGGGGTATTCAGTACTTC
-	TRBJ2-6	-	TRBV4-2	16	CASSSTGNAGANVLTF	TGTGCCAGCAGCTCCACAGGGAACGCTGGGGCCAACGTCCTGACTTTC
-	TRBJ2-7	TRBD1	TRBV12-3/TRBV12-4	15	CASSSGTGTSYEQYF	TGTGCCAGCAGCTCCGGGACAGGGACCTCCTACGAGCAGTACTTC
-	TRBJ1-2	-	TRBV10-3	15	CAISVGVDINYGYTF	TGTGCCATCAGTGTGGGAGTGGATATAAACTATGGCTACACCTTC
-	TRBJ1-6	TRBD1	TRBV7-3	14	CASLRQGENSPLHF	TGTGCCAGCTTAAGACAGGGGGAGAATTCACCCCTCCACTTT
-	TRBJ2-1	TRBD2	TRBV29-1	15	CSVESALASNNEQFF	TGCAGCGTTGAATCTGCACTAGCGAGCAACAATGAGCAGTTCTTC
-	TRBJ1-1	-	TRBV29-1	16	CSAKGRAGRLNTEAFF	TGCAGCGCTAAGGGGCGCGCGGGTCGCCTGAACACTGAAGCTTTCTTT
few	TRBJ2-7	TRBD1	TRBV18	15	CASSAQGESSYEQYF	TGTGCCAGCTCAGCACAGGGGGAGAGCTCCTACGAGCAGTACTTC